The entry below gives a single T cell receptor (beta chain) sequence along with its context. In making TCR beta libraries, quantitative 5'-RACE with molecular barcodes was used. TCRdb processed the 5' RACE reads anew with MiXCR; each CDR3 protein has one entry. Here the sample spans 250,000 or so distinct CDR3 sequences, roughly a tenth being singletons. This specimen belongs to a study of CD8 T cells in ankylosing spondylitis. The specimen was blood, either unsorted or a sorted T cell fraction (not recorded which). This TCR was sampled from a male donor with ankylosing spondylitis or in good health (not recorded which).

The chain's CDR3 is CAILQGAKNIQYF. The CDR3 coding sequence is TGTGCCATTTTACAGGGGGCCAAAAACATTCAGTACTTC. The chain has TRBV19 and TRBJ2-4; 7 bases line up with TRBD1. The germline V gene has CDR1 LNHDA and CDR2 SQIVND (reference sequence). J gave up 1 base and V 10 bases, and 4 bases lay outside the gene matches. CDR3 length: 13 amino acids.